This record covers a single TCR beta chain. What it binds is not known. V shed 5 bases and J 0 bases; nucleotides not matched to a gene: 5. The CDR3 totals 15 residues. The germline V gene has CDR1 MNHEY and CDR2 SMNVEV (reference sequence). This sample was included in a study of T cell repertoires in cytomegalovirus infection. Study as a whole: Researchers turned to recently identified HLA-C-restricted CMV epitopes as well as well-studied HLA-B-restricted ones. Shared public TCR beta signatures pointed to both CMV infection and a matching HLA type. The study, taken as a whole, reports: Totalled public TCR beta family frequency picked out people who carried CMV plus the relevant HLA. HLA-C-restricted TCR beta clonotypes specific for CMV led the ex vivo response.

TCRdb reanalysed the reads using MiXCR and keeps one entry per CDR3 protein. The sample yields approximately 110,000 distinct CDR3 sequences, approximately 30% seen once. Sequenced here: CD8+ T cells from cultured PBMCs, sampled from culture after CMV antigen stimulation. This sequence was found in a human donor in good health (CMV status not recorded). Some clones in this sample may be carry-over from other donors' samples. The rearrangement links TRBV27 to TRBJ1-2, with 8 nucleotides matching TRBD1. The CDR3 reads CASSPGQGTNYGYTF. CDR3 sequence (DNA): TGTGCCAGCAGTCCCGGACAGGGCACTAACTATGGCTACACCTTC.